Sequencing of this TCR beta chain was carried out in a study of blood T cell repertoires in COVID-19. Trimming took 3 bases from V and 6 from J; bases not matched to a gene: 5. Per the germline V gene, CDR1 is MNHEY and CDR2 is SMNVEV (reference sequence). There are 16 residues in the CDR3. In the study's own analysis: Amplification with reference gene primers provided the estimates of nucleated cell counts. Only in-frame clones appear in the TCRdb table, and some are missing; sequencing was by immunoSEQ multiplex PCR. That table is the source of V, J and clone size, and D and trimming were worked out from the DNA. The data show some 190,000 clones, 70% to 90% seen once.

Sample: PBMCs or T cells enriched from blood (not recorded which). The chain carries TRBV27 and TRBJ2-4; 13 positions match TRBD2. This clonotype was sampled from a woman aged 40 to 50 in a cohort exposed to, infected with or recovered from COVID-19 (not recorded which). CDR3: CASSLVTSGRVNIQYF. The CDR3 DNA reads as TGTGCCAGCAGTTTGGTAACTAGCGGGAGGGTAAACATTCAGTACTTC.